Following are 31 T cell receptor beta chains from one sample sequenced in a study of T cells in Graves' hyperthyroidism and ophthalmopathy. RNA transcripts gave rise to amplified TCR beta CDR3 regions. With the HTBI primer set, the TCR CDR3 went through a first round of RT-PCR. TCRdb processed the multiplex PCR reads anew with MiXCR; each CDR3 protein has one entry. The sample consists of hundreds of thousands of distinct CDR3 sequences, 11% to 15% of them appearing once. The sequenced sample consisted of blood. The receptors originated from a woman aged 25-40 years with Graves' hyperthyroidism.

Worth noting for this clonotype: A read error is possible here, since a much larger clone lies one base away. The chain employs TRBV30 and TRBJ1-2; the D is unclear. CDR1 GTSNPN and CDR2 SVGIG come from the germline V gene (reference sequence). The length of the CDR3 is 13 residues. V shed 0 bases and J shed 5 bases, with 10 bases lying between them. CDR3 amino acids: CAWSVGRIYGYTF. CDR3 DNA sequence: TGTGCCTGGAGTGTAGGGAGGATTTATGGCTACACCTTC.

This clonotype was picked up a small number of times. The chain recombines TRBV10-2 with TRBJ2-3; D perhaps matches TRBD2 (6 bases). CDR3 length equals 16 residues. Trimming pared 8 bases from V and 3 bases from J, leaving 21 bases between. Germline CDR1 reads WSHSY; CDR2 reads SAAADI. The CDR3 protein is CASVVSAGLSTDTQYF. In DNA, the CDR3 is TGCGCCAGCGTTGTATCCGCGGGACTTTCGACAGATACGCAGTATTTT.

The CDR3 sequence is CASSSSQGRKTQYF. In DNA form, the CDR3 reads TGTGCCAGCAGTTCCTCACAGGGGAGAAAGACCCAGTACTTC. The chain employs TRBV6-2 or TRBV6-3 and TRBJ2-5, with 7 bases identical to TRBD1. CDR1 is MNHEY and CDR2 is SVGEGT in the germline V gene. The CDR3 sequence is 14 residues long. The V segment lost 4 bases and the J segment 6 bases; nucleotides outside the gene matches: 8.

The table lists this clonotype with many counts. This chain links TRBV27 with TRBJ1-5, with 7 bases aligning to TRBD1. This CDR3 spans 14 amino acids. In germline, CDR1 is MNHEY, CDR2 SMNVEV (reference sequence). The trim removed 4 bases at V and 6 bases at J, leaving 6 bases unmatched. The CDR3 spells CASSSIRGTQPQHF. The DNA of the CDR3 is TGTGCCAGCAGTTCAATCAGGGGGACTCAGCCCCAGCATTTT.

This clonotype was counted many times. J is TRBJ2-7 and V is TRBV7-2; TRBD1 matches 8 bases. Germline CDR1 SGHTA, CDR2 FQGNSA. The length of the CDR3 is 15 residues. The V gene end was trimmed by 5 bases and the J gene end by 8 bases; junction bases not matched to a gene: 14. DNA for the CDR3: TGTGCCAGCAGCCTCCGTCCCGGGACAGGAATGAAGCAGTACTTC. Protein: CASSLRPGTGMKQYF.

As to this clonotype: A clone one base away is much larger, so this may be a read error. The rearrangement links TRBV2 to TRBJ2-7; D gene unclear. The CDR3 consists of 12 residues. Trimming pared 11 bases from V and 3 bases from J, leaving 14 bases between. The V gene's germline CDR1 is SNHLY and CDR2 FYNNEI. The CDR3 DNA reads TGTGCCGGCGAGGCAGCTGGCTACGAGCAGTACTTC. It yields the protein CAGEAAGYEQYF.

The chain uses TRBV6-1 and TRBJ2-1, with 8 bases that match TRBD2. V trimming: 6 bases; J trimming: 5 bases; junction bases outside the gene matches: 12. The CDR3 totals 16 residues. The V gene's germline CDR1 is MNHNS and CDR2 SASEGT. The DNA of the CDR3 is TGTGCCAGCAGGAAACCCTTGCGGGAGGTCCACAATGAGCAGTTCTTC. Residues: CASRKPLREVHNEQFF.

This clonotype was observed a few times. The V call is TRBV2, the J call TRBJ2-7, with TRBD1 identical over 9 bases. Germline CDR1 and CDR2: SNHLY and FYNNEI. The CDR3 loop spans 15 amino acids. The junction had 6 bases not matched to a gene; V was cut back by 2 bases and J by 4 bases. DNA of the CDR3: TGTGCCAGCAGTGAATTGGGACAGGGTTTGTACGAGCAGTACTTC. Translating it yields CASSELGQGLYEQYF.

This clonotype was detected a few times. This chain joins TRBV6-5 and TRBJ2-1; a weak D match, TRBD1 (6 bases). Germline V gene sequence: CDR1 MNHEY, CDR2 SVGAGI. The CDR3 is made up of 13 amino acids. Trimming removed 4 bases from V and 4 bases from J, with 8 bases in between. The CDR3 spells CASSFGTYNEQFF. As DNA, the CDR3 is TGTGCCAGCAGTTTCGGGACATACAATGAGCAGTTCTTC.

This clonotype was observed a handful of times. The chain's CDR3 is CAINRGGGSGTGELFF. CDR3 nucleotides: TGTGCCATCAACCGGGGTGGCGGGAGTGGTACCGGGGAGCTGTTTTTT. The chain has TRBV10-3 and TRBJ2-2; 7 bases match TRBD2. The CDR3 is 16 residues long. V lost 7 bases to trimming and J lost 5 bases; unmatched junction nucleotides: 13. In germline, CDR1 is ENHRY, CDR2 SYGVKD.

Note on this clonotype: This may stem from a read error, because a much larger clone lies one nucleotide away. The rearrangement joins TRBV12-3 or TRBV12-4 to TRBJ2-5; tentatively, D is TRBD2 (6 bases). V shed 2 bases and J shed 4 bases, with 17 bases lying between them. This CDR3 is 16 amino acids long. The CDR3 DNA is TGTGCCAGCAGTTTAAGACTAGGGGTCGGCCGAGAGACCCAGTACTTC. Amino acid sequence: CASSLRLGVGRETQYF.

This clonotype was seen a few times. This sequence joins TRBV7-9 and TRBJ2-2; D perhaps matches TRBD1 (6 bases). Trimming stripped 5 bases from V and 6 bases from J, with 22 bases between. The CDR3 spans 17 residues. The germline gives CDR1 SEHNR, CDR2 FQNEAQ (reference sequence). The CDR3 DNA reads as TGTGCCAGCAGCCCCTCGATAGGGGGAATGTACCCCGGGGAGCTGTTTTTT. Translated, it gives CASSPSIGGMYPGELFF.

This clonotype was seen repeatedly, ten times or more. The genes are TRBV20-1 and TRBJ2-5, with 10 bases aligning to TRBD1. CDR1 DFQATT and CDR2 SNEGSKA come from the germline V gene (reference sequence). Trimming removed 6 bases from V and 5 bases from J; junction bases left unmatched: 6. This CDR3 region has 13 residues. The DNA for the CDR3 is TGCAGTGCGAGACAGGGGGCCGGGGAGACCCAGTACTTC. This encodes CSARQGAGETQYF.

This clonotype was detected a few times. The V and J genes are TRBV3-1 and TRBJ2-2, with a possible D match to TRBD2 (6 bases). The CDR3 is 16 amino acids. V was pared by 1 base and J by 5 bases, with 14 bases between. In germline, CDR1 is LGHDT, CDR2 YNNKEL (reference sequence). The CDR3 DNA reads TGTGCCAGCAGCCAAGTCAAGGGCGGGGCGACCGGGGAGCTGTTTTTT. As protein: CASSQVKGGATGELFF.

There are many counts of this clonotype. The chain recombines TRBV6-1 with TRBJ2-7, with D hard to call. V lost 8 bases and J lost 0, with 11 bases in between. Germline CDR1 and CDR2: MNHNS and SASEGT. CDR3 length: 13 residues. The CDR3 spells CASSPSLSYEQYF. The DNA for the CDR3 is TGTGCCAGCTCGCCCAGTCTCTCCTACGAGCAGTACTTC.

This clonotype has a count of ten or more. The chain recombines TRBV7-2 with TRBJ2-1; D uncertain. Germline V gene lookup returns CDR1 SGHTA and CDR2 FQGNSA. V lost 0 bases and J 3 bases, leaving 0 bases between the germline ends. This CDR3 has 12 amino acids. Here the CDR3 reads CASSLAYNEQFF. In DNA form, the CDR3 reads TGTGCCAGCAGCTTAGCCTACAATGAGCAGTTCTTC.

This clonotype has just one count. The genes are TRBV11-2 and TRBJ2-7; 10 bases align to TRBD1. In germline, CDR1 is SGHAT, CDR2 FQNNGV. With V trimmed by 5 bases and J by 0 bases, 10 bases remained unmatched. This CDR3 is built from 17 residues. CDR3 sequence: CASSPDRGREFSYEQYF. CDR3 DNA sequence: TGTGCCAGCAGCCCAGACAGGGGGCGCGAGTTCTCCTACGAGCAGTACTTC. The full variable domain, completed using reference TRBV11-2 and TRBJ2-7, is EAGVAQSPRYKIIEKRQSVAFWCNPISGHATLYWYQQILGQGPKLLIQFQNNGVVDDSQLPKDRFSAERLKGVDSTLKIQPAKLEDSAVYLCASSPDRGREFSYEQYFGPGTRLTVT.

This clonotype occurred many times. The gene calls are TRBV7-9 and TRBJ2-5; 13 positions match TRBD2. Germline-derived CDR1 and CDR2 are SEHNR and FQNEAQ (reference sequence). The CDR3 is 16 amino acids. V gave up 5 bases and J gave up 2 bases; unmatched junction bases: 5. For the CDR3, the DNA is TGTGCCAGCAGCGAGAGGACTAGCGGGAGACAAGAGACCCAGTACTTC. This codes for CASSERTSGRQETQYF.

This clonotype was counted at least ten times. The chain employs TRBV10-3 and TRBJ2-2; D gene ambiguous. This CDR3 has 16 amino acids. CDR1 is ENHRY, CDR2 SYGVKD, per germline. The V and J ends lost 0 bases and 0 bases respectively, with 8 bases between them. CDR3 sequence (DNA): TGTGCCATCAGTGAGTCGGTATTCTCGAACACCGGGGAGCTGTTTTTT. The encoded protein is CAISESVFSNTGELFF.

The genes are TRBV4-3 and TRBJ1-1, with D possibly TRBD1 on 5 matching bases. Trimming removed 3 bases from V and 11 bases from J, with 22 bases in between. Germline lookup yields CDR1 LGHNA and CDR2 YSLEER. The CDR3 totals 15 residues. The CDR3 region has the DNA TGCGCCAGCAGCCAGGATACCGGGTCCTGGGACTCGGCTTTCTTT. Its translation is CASSQDTGSWDSAFF.

This clonotype was seen only a few times. This sequence joins TRBV2 and TRBJ2-3; D may correspond to TRBD1 or TRBD2 (5 bases each). Trimming left V 8 bases short and J 0 bases short, with 9 bases between. Per germline, CDR1 SNHLY and CDR2 FYNNEI. The CDR3 contains 13 residues. The CDR3 here is CASGTTSTDTQYF. CDR3 coding DNA: TGTGCCAGCGGGACGACTAGCACAGATACGCAGTATTTT. Based on the CDR3 plus reference TRBV2 and TRBJ2-3, the full variable domain is EPEVTQTPSHQVTQMGQEVILRCVPISNHLYFYWYRQILGQKVEFLVSFYNNEISEKSEIFDDQFSVERPDGSNFTLKIRSTKLEDSAMYFCASGTTSTDTQYFGPGTRLTVL.

This clonotype was counted between two and nine times. The chain recombines TRBV18 with TRBJ1-6; D is perhaps TRBD1 (5 bases). The CDR3 covers 15 residues. V shed 3 bases and J shed 9 bases, with 15 bases lying between them. The germline V gene encodes CDR1 KGHSH and CDR2 LQKENI. DNA of the CDR3: TGTGCCAGCTCACCGACGGCGCAGGGAGCTTCACCCCTCCACTTT. Amino acid sequence: CASSPTAQGASPLHF.

The V gene is TRBV7-9, the J gene TRBJ1-1; no firm D call. V lost 5 bases to trimming and J lost 11 bases, with 21 bases between them. CDR3 length: 14 amino acids. CDR1 SEHNR and CDR2 FQNEAQ come from the germline V gene (reference sequence). CDR3 residues: CASSPGSGVDTAFF. CDR3 nucleotide sequence: TGTGCCAGCAGCCCGGGAAGTGGGGTAGATACGGCTTTCTTT.

This clonotype has a count of ten or more. The chain is built from TRBV2 and TRBJ2-1; 10 bases fit TRBD1. This CDR3 comprises 15 residues. From germline, CDR1 is SNHLY and CDR2 FYNNEI. After removal of 3 bases from V and 6 bases from J, the junction contained 5 bases not matched to a gene. The CDR3 DNA reads as TGTGCCAGCAGTGAGACCGGGACAGGGGCCAATGAGCAGTTCTTC. Residues: CASSETGTGANEQFF.

The gene calls are TRBV6-2 or TRBV6-3 and TRBJ1-6; 7 positions match TRBD1. CDR3 length equals 13 residues. Trimming cost V 8 bases and J 4 bases; bases outside gene matches: 2. Germline lookup yields CDR1 MNHEY and CDR2 SVGEGT. The CDR3 DNA sequence: TGTGCCAGCGGGACAGTATATAATTCACCCCTCCACTTT. It encodes CASGTVYNSPLHF.

This clonotype was detected many times. This chain uses TRBV6-2 or TRBV6-3 with TRBJ2-3, with 11 bases that match TRBD1. After removal of 1 base from V and 7 bases from J, the junction contained 10 bases not matched to a gene. Germline CDR1 MNHEY, CDR2 SVGEGT. The CDR3 is 17 residues long. In DNA form, the CDR3 reads TGTGCCAGCAGTTACTATCCCCGGACAGGGGGCTCAAATACGCAGTATTTT. It codes for CASSYYPRTGGSNTQYF.

V usage is TRBV6-6 and J usage is TRBJ2-5; the D gene could be TRBD1 or TRBD2 (7 bases each). Germline V gene data show CDR1 as MNHNY and CDR2 as SVGAGI (reference sequence). CDR3 length equals 15 residues. V gave up 6 bases and J gave up 6 bases, with 20 bases separating them. CDR3 protein: CASSPQGGPEKTQYF. CDR3 sequence (DNA): TGTGCCAGCAGCCCGCAGGGGGGGCCGGAAAAGACCCAGTACTTC.

This clonotype turned up a few times. V is TRBV3-1 and J is TRBJ1-2; D remains ambiguous. V gave up 0 bases and J gave up 8 bases, with 7 bases separating them. The CDR3 spans 12 residues. CDR1 is LGHDT and CDR2 is YNNKEL in the germline V gene (reference sequence). CDR3 region: CASSQEDRGYTF. In DNA, the CDR3 is TGTGCCAGCAGCCAAGAGGACCGGGGCTACACCTTC.

This clonotype was observed at least ten times. The chain recombines TRBV6-1 with TRBJ2-2; TRBD1 aligns across 7 bases. The CDR3 consists of 15 residues. Germline CDR1 and CDR2: MNHNS and SASEGT. The ends lost 6 bases at V and 6 bases at J; junction bases unmatched: 10. CDR3 loop: CASSSAGTEAGELFF. As DNA, the CDR3 is TGTGCCAGCAGCTCCGCCGGGACAGAGGCCGGGGAGCTGTTTTTT.

This clonotype was counted only a few times. In nucleotides, the CDR3 is TGCGCCAGCAGCTTGGGACTAGCTCAAATCTCAGATACGCAGTATTTT. As protein: CASSLGLAQISDTQYF. The rearrangement joins TRBV5-1 to TRBJ2-3; 7 positions match TRBD2. Germline CDR1 SGHRS, CDR2 YFSETQ. The CDR3 contains 16 residues. Trimming removed 0 bases from V and 4 bases from J; junction bases left unmatched: 8.

This clonotype has at least ten counts. The chain couples TRBV6-1 to TRBJ2-3; either TRBD1 or TRBD2 may supply D (5 bases each). CDR1 and CDR2 (germline): MNHNS, SASEGT. V lost 5 bases and J 0 bases, leaving 15 bases between the germline ends. The CDR3 is 16 residues long. The DNA of the CDR3 is TGTGCCAGCAGTCGAGTGAGGGACGGCAGCACAGATACGCAGTATTTT. This gives the protein CASSRVRDGSTDTQYF.